Each of the 20 T cell receptor gamma chains below was sequenced from the same sample in a study of Vδ1+ human thymocytes. Their antigens are not known. RNA was extracted from the cells and then reverse transcribed. CDR3 amplicons came from multiplex PCR with pooled V-gene forward and constant-region reverse primers. TCRdb reapplied CATT to the multiplex PCR reads. Of around 30,000 gamma-chain clones listed, 15% to 25% are singletons. Study outcomes and limitations: Thymic TRG and TRD repertoires appeared highly polyclonal, with Gaussian CDR3 length distributions.

Sample: Vdelta1+ gamma-delta thymocytes from the thymus. Specified subset: FACS-sorted CD3+ TCRalphabeta- TCRVdelta1+ TCRVdelta2- thymocytes. These receptors all come from a boy in the first two years of life who had congenital heart surgery.

The chain employs TRGV5 and TRGJ1 or TRGJ2. J gave up 8 bases and V 6 bases, and 10 bases lay outside the gene matches. Germline V lookup: CDR1 VINAFY, CDR2 YDVSNSKD. The CDR3 length is 12 residues. This CDR3 reads CATWPPGDKKLF. The DNA for the CDR3 is TGTGCCACCTGGCCCCCCGGCGATAAGAAACTCTTT.

J is TRGJ1 or TRGJ2 and V is TRGV3. The germline V gene encodes CDR1 VTNTFY and CDR2 YDVSTARD (reference sequence). Trimming at V came to 7 bases and at J to 14 bases, leaving 11 bases not matched to a gene. There are 10 residues in the CDR3. CDR3 region: CATCPPPELF. CDR3 sequence (DNA): TGTGCCACCTGTCCCCCTCCTGAACTCTTT.

V usage is TRGV9 and J usage is TRGJ1 or TRGJ2. Germline trimming cut 2 bases from V and 16 bases from J; bases unmatched to any gene: 8. This CDR3 comprises 10 residues. The germline CDR1 and CDR2 sequences are GITISATS and ISYDGTV (reference sequence). CDR3 sequence (DNA): TGTGCCTTGTGGGAGGCCCCGGGGCTCTTT. Translated: CALWEAPGLF.

This clone was counted only a few times. Other nucleotide sequences from this sample produce the same CDR3. The chain is built from TRGV5 and TRGJ1 or TRGJ2. The CDR3 is made up of 12 amino acids. V lost 0 bases, J lost 9 bases, and 5 bases stayed unmatched. In germline, CDR1 is VINAFY, CDR2 YDVSNSKD. For the CDR3, the DNA is TGTGCCACCTGGGACAGGCTCGGTAAGAAACTCTTT. Protein product: CATWDRLGKKLF.

This chain connects TRGV9 to TRGJ1 or TRGJ2. This CDR3 region has 14 residues. Looked up from germline, CDR1 is GITISATS and CDR2 is ISYDGTV (reference sequence). Losses at the gene ends were 0 bases for V and 6 bases for J; bases not matched to a gene: 8. The CDR3 DNA reads as TGTGCCTTGTGGGAGGTGCATTGGGGTTATAAGAAACTCTTT. Translating gives CALWEVHWGYKKLF.

V is TRGV9 and J is TRGJP1. Trimming at V came to 2 bases and at J to 0 bases, leaving 3 bases not matched to a gene. The CDR3 spans 15 residues. Per the germline V gene, CDR1 is GITISATS and CDR2 is ISYDGTV (reference sequence). The CDR3 reads CALWEANTTGWFKIF. The CDR3 DNA is TGTGCCTTGTGGGAGGCTAATACCACTGGTTGGTTCAAGATATTT.

J is TRGJP1 and V is TRGV2. Germline CDR1 is EGSNGY and CDR2 is YDSYNSKV. The CDR3 has 14 amino acids. The junction had 4 bases not matched to a gene; V was cut back by 6 bases and J by 0 bases. For the CDR3, the DNA is TGTGCCACCTGGTTATATACCACTGGTTGGTTCAAGATATTT. It is translated as CATWLYTTGWFKIF.

This chain joins TRGV4 and TRGJ1 or TRGJ2. J gave up 5 bases and V 1 base, and 8 bases lay outside the gene matches. The CDR3 length is 14 residues. Per the germline V gene, CDR1 is EGSTGY and CDR2 is YDSYTSSV. DNA of the CDR3: TGTGCCACCTGGGATGGCAAGGGGGATTATAAGAAACTCTTT. Amino acids: CATWDGKGDYKKLF.

The J gene is TRGJ1 or TRGJ2, the V gene TRGV4. This CDR3 is 9 amino acids long. Unmatched junction bases numbered 4, after V lost 4 bases and J lost 13 bases. In germline, CDR1 is EGSTGY, CDR2 YDSYTSSV. CDR3 in amino acids: CATWDPKLF. The CDR3 nucleotides read TGTGCCACCTGGGACCCTAAACTCTTT.

This clone was seen more than once but under ten times. The chain joins TRGV3 to TRGJ1 or TRGJ2. This CDR3 is 13 amino acids long. V lost 3 bases to trimming and J lost 6 bases; unmatched junction nucleotides: 8. Germline CDR1 reads VTNTFY; CDR2 reads YDVSTARD (reference sequence). DNA of the CDR3: TGTGCCACCTGGGACTCTCCCCCTTATAAGAAACTCTTT. Its translation: CATWDSPPYKKLF.

The genes are TRGV9 and TRGJ1 or TRGJ2. This CDR3 is built from 14 residues. V gave up 1 base and J gave up 0 bases; unmatched junction bases: 3. The germline V gene encodes CDR1 GITISATS and CDR2 ISYDGTV (reference sequence). The CDR3 nucleotides read TGTGCCTTGTGGGAGGTATGGAATTATTATAAGAAACTCTTT. Translated: CALWEVWNYYKKLF.

This clone was counted only a few times. The chain has TRGV5 and TRGJP2. The CDR3 runs 14 residues. V dropped 6 bases and J dropped 0; count of bases not matched to a gene: 4. The V gene's germline CDR1 is VINAFY and CDR2 YDVSNSKD. In nucleotides, the CDR3 is TGTGCCACCTGGATGGATAGTAGTGATTGGATCAAGACGTTT. Encoded protein: CATWMDSSDWIKTF.

The V and J genes are TRGV3 and TRGJ1 or TRGJ2. This CDR3 has 11 residues. Trimming removed 2 bases from V and 16 bases from J; junction bases left unmatched: 11. CDR1 and CDR2 from the germline V gene are VTNTFY and YDVSTARD (reference sequence). DNA for the CDR3: TGTGCCACCTGGGACAAAAGAGAAGAGCTCTTT. Its protein is CATWDKREELF.

As for this clone: A clone one base away is much larger, so this may be a read error. The genes are TRGV9 and TRGJ1 or TRGJ2. Germline CDR1 GITISATS, CDR2 ISYDGTV (reference sequence). Losses at the gene ends were 3 bases for V and 5 bases for J; bases not matched to a gene: 7. This CDR3 spans 13 amino acids. The CDR3 nucleotides read TGTGCCTTGTGGGAGTTGCGGGATTATAAGAAACTCTTT. This codes for CALWELRDYKKLF.

This sequence joins TRGV9 and TRGJP2. CDR3 length: 12 residues. CDR1 and CDR2 (germline): GITISATS, ISYDGTV (reference sequence). The V segment lost 6 bases and the J segment 6 bases; nucleotides outside the gene matches: 4. In nucleotides, the CDR3 is TGTGCCTTGTGGAGAGGTGATTGGATCAAGACGTTT. Its protein product is CALWRGDWIKTF.

The V and J genes are TRGV9 and TRGJ1 or TRGJ2. The junction had 12 bases not matched to a gene; V was cut back by 3 bases and J by 10 bases. Germline loops: CDR1 GITISATS, CDR2 ISYDGTV (reference sequence). The CDR3 is made up of 13 amino acids. Written as DNA, the CDR3 is TGTGCCTTGTGGGAGCCCCGGGAAGGAAAGAAACTCTTT. Translating it yields CALWEPREGKKLF.

This chain uses TRGV9 with TRGJ1 or TRGJ2. Trimming cost V 6 bases and J 3 bases; bases outside gene matches: 5. The CDR3 runs to 12 residues. Germline CDR1 and CDR2: GITISATS and ISYDGTV (reference sequence). The CDR3 nucleotides are TGTGCCTTGTGGAGAGCTTATTATAAGAAACTCTTT. Its protein product is CALWRAYYKKLF.

V and J are TRGV9 and TRGJ1 or TRGJ2. This CDR3 comprises 13 residues. The germline CDR1 and CDR2 sequences are GITISATS and ISYDGTV (reference sequence). J gave up 7 bases and V 1 base, and 7 bases lay outside the gene matches. The CDR3 protein is CALWEVVSYKKLF. The CDR3 coding sequence is TGTGCCTTGTGGGAGGTTGTGAGCTATAAGAAACTCTTT.

This clone was detected only once. V is TRGV8 and J is TRGJ1 or TRGJ2. From germline, CDR1 is VENAVY and CDR2 YDSYNSRV. The V segment lost 3 bases and the J segment 1 base; nucleotides outside the gene matches: 6. The CDR3 is 14 amino acids. The DNA of the CDR3 is TGTGCCACCTGGGATTGTCCCAATTATTATAAGAAACTCTTT. Protein: CATWDCPNYYKKLF.

A few counts support this clone. V usage is TRGV5 and J usage is TRGJ1 or TRGJ2. The germline V gene has CDR1 VINAFY and CDR2 YDVSNSKD. The CDR3 covers 13 residues. V lost 2 bases and J lost 6; bases outside the gene matches: 7. The CDR3 loop is CATWDTPGYKKLF. CDR3 coding DNA: TGTGCCACCTGGGACACCCCGGGTTATAAGAAACTCTTT.